This TCR beta chain was captured in a study of blood T cell repertoires in COVID-19. As for the study in general: Sample material is recorded as cDNA or gDNA derived from T cells, B-cell-depleted T cells, or PBMCs.

Recruits, aged roughly 18 to 95 years, lived in 20 to 30 US areas. Which cohort a participant joined came from the clinical history participants gave. Trimming took 5 bases from V and 10 from J, leaving 21 bases between them. Per the germline V gene, CDR1 is SGHVS and CDR2 is FNYEAQ. This CDR3 is 16 amino acids long. Sequencing used immunoSEQ multiplex PCR; TCRdb keeps in-frame clones, though not all of them. This table has 200,000 to 250,000 clones, approximately 90% appearing once. The sample taken for sequencing was PBMCs or T cells enriched from blood (not recorded which). The TCR comes from a woman aged 40 to 55 with acute COVID-19. This sequence joins TRBV7-6 and TRBJ1-6; tentative D call: TRBD1 (6 bases). This chain's CDR3 is CASSPQTHREGSPLHF. The CDR3 nucleotides read TGTGCCAGCAGCCCTCAAACCCACAGGGAGGGGTCACCCCTCCACTTT.